The rows below give T cell receptor beta chains drawn from one sample of a study of cytomegalovirus exposure and HLA in healthy donors. Here immunoSEQ multiplex PCR was the method, and the copy in TCRdb shows in-frame clones only, minus some. The sample contains about 270,000 clones, around two thirds of which appear only once. Sequencing was performed on PBMCs. The receptors shown here come from a female donor in good health and CMV-seronegative. Each CDR3 is given with its conserved first and last residue. The D gene is left open where the match is weak. Expanded clones are given a class, and other clones once, few, many or no size at all.

j_gene,abundance,d_gene,v_gene,CDR3nt,CDR3aa
TRBJ1-4,-,-,TRBV28,TGTGCCAGCAGTCGTGGAGCCGGGAATGAAAAACTGTTTTTT,CASSRGAGNEKLFF
TRBJ1-3,-,TRBD1,TRBV30,TGTGCCACTAACAGGGGCGGAAACACCATATATTTT,CATNRGGNTIYF
TRBJ2-1,-,-,TRBV4-1,TGCGCCAGCAGCCTACTAGGCCTACAATACGATGAGCAGTTCTTC,CASSLLGLQYDEQFF
TRBJ1-5,once,-,TRBV7-2,TGTGCCAGCAGCTTCGGCAATCAGCCCCAGCATTTT,CASSFGNQPQHF
TRBJ2-1,-,TRBD1,TRBV11-3,TGTGCCAGCAGCTTAGCCGGACTGGACAGGGGGAGCAATGAGCAGTTCTTC,CASSLAGLDRGSNEQFF
TRBJ2-2,-,-,TRBV7-8,TGTGCCAGCAGCTTAAGAGGAACCGGGGAGCTGTTTTTT,CASSLRGTGELFF
TRBJ1-5,-,TRBD1,TRBV6-6,TGTGCCAGCAGACAGGGACAGGGAAGTGCCCGGCCCCAGCATTTT,CASRQGQGSARPQHF
TRBJ1-1,-,-,TRBV6-1,TGTGCCAGCAGTGAAAAGCGGTTGGGGAACACTGAAGCTTTCTTT,CASSEKRLGNTEAFF
TRBJ2-7,-,-,TRBV2,TGTGCCAGCAAGCCGGACCGGGATAGCTCCTACGAGCAGTACTTC,CASKPDRDSSYEQYF
TRBJ1-3,few,-,TRBV28,TGTGCCAGCATCTACGGGGGGAGTGGAAACACCATATATTTT,CASIYGGSGNTIYF
TRBJ2-7,-,-,TRBV9,TGTGCCAGCAGCGTAGGATCAGGGGAAACAATCTATTACGAGCAGTACTTC,CASSVGSGETIYYEQYF
TRBJ1-1,-,-,TRBV5-1,TGCGCCAGCACCTGGGGACAGAACACTGAAGCTTTCTTT,CASTWGQNTEAFF
TRBJ2-7,-,TRBD2,TRBV6-5,TGTGCCACCACCCGGGGTAGCGGGAGGGCCTACGAGCAGTACTTC,CATTRGSGRAYEQYF
TRBJ2-7,-,-,TRBV15,TGTGCCACCAGCAGAACCACGGAGTCCTACGAGCAGTACTTC,CATSRTTESYEQYF
TRBJ2-3,-,TRBD2,TRBV11-2,TGTGCCAGCAGCTTCTCCGGGAGGGGCACAGATACGCAGTATTTT,CASSFSGRGTDTQYF
TRBJ2-3,-,TRBD1,TRBV28,TGTGCCAGCAGTTTATCCTTAAGGGGGCTAACGCAGTATTTT,CASSLSLRGLTQYF
TRBJ2-7,few,TRBD2,TRBV9,TGTGCCAGCAGCGTAGCCCCCTTAGCTAGCGGGAGGCGGTCCGAGCAGTACTTC,CASSVAPLASGRRSEQYF
TRBJ1-1,few,-,TRBV18,TGTGCCAGCTCACCAGACAGGTTGGTAGCTTTCTTT,CASSPDRLVAFF
TRBJ2-5,-,TRBD2,TRBV5-3,TGTGCCAGAAGCTTCCCCTGTCTAGCGGGAGGGCCGGGGCCGAGAGAGCAGTACTTC,CARSFPCLAGGPGPREQYF
TRBJ1-6,-,-,TRBV7-2,TGTGCCAGCAGCTTAAATGGAGTATCCTATAATTCACCCCTCCACTTT,CASSLNGVSYNSPLHF
TRBJ1-2,-,TRBD1,TRBV6-1,TGTGCCAGCAGTGAAGGGACAGGGGCGGGCTATGGCTACACCTTC,CASSEGTGAGYGYTF
TRBJ1-6,-,-,TRBV2,TGTGCCAGCAGTCTGACTCCGACAGGTTATAATTCACCCCTCCACTTT,CASSLTPTGYNSPLHF
TRBJ2-2,once,TRBD2,TRBV9,TGTGCCAGCAGCGTAGGGAGCGGGAGCGTCACCGGGGAGCTGTTTTTT,CASSVGSGSVTGELFF
TRBJ2-4,few,-,TRBV9,TGTGCCAGCAGCGTAGAAGACAGCAAAAACATTCAGTACTTC,CASSVEDSKNIQYF
TRBJ2-3,-,-,TRBV5-8,TGTGCCAGCAGCTTGGCAGGGTTAACAGATACGCAGTATTTT,CASSLAGLTDTQYF
TRBJ1-5,-,-,TRBV19,TGTGCCAGTAGTATTTTCGGTGGGGGGGGGACCCAGCCCCAGCATTTT,CASSIFGGGGTQPQHF
TRBJ2-7,-,TRBD1,TRBV4-1,TGCGCCAGCAGCCAAGCGGTACAGGGGGTGGGCTCCTACGAGCAGTACTTC,CASSQAVQGVGSYEQYF
TRBJ1-1,few,TRBD1,TRBV6-6,TGTGCCAGCAGACAGGACAGGGGGATTAACACTGAAGCTTTCTTT,CASRQDRGINTEAFF
TRBJ2-1,-,TRBD2,TRBV27,TGTGCCAGCAGAACTAGCGAGTACAATGAGCAGTTCTTC,CASRTSEYNEQFF
TRBJ1-3,-,-,TRBV28,TGTGCCAGCAGTTCTGACAGGAGCTCTGGAAACACCATATATTTT,CASSSDRSSGNTIYF
TRBJ2-7,-,TRBD2,TRBV2,TGTGCCAGCAGGGCTAGGACTAGCGGTTTCGGCGAGCAGTACTTC,CASRARTSGFGEQYF
TRBJ2-5,-,TRBD1,TRBV12-5,TGTGCTAGTGGCTCCGGGACAGGGGGTGCCAAGACCCAGTACTTC,CASGSGTGGAKTQYF
TRBJ2-7,-,TRBD2,TRBV11-3,TGTGCCAGCAGCTCTACGCTAGCGGGGAACGAGCAGTACTTC,CASSSTLAGNEQYF
TRBJ2-2,-,-,TRBV5-8,TGTGCCAGCAGCTTAAGACTAGGGACGAACACCGGGGAGCTGTTTTTT,CASSLRLGTNTGELFF
TRBJ1-5,-,-,TRBV5-6,TGTGCCAGCAGCCCCGGGGGGGGCAGCAATCAGCCCCAGCATTTT,CASSPGGGSNQPQHF
TRBJ2-1,-,TRBD1,TRBV7-8,TGTGCCAGCAGCTTAGCGTCCACCAGGGGGCACAATGAGCAGTTCTTC,CASSLASTRGHNEQFF